These 22 T cell receptor beta chains came from one sample sequenced in a study of shared clonotypes between healthy human individuals. Clones were read by immunoSEQ multiplex PCR, and TCRdb kept only the in-frame ones, dropping some. The table shows some 500,000 clones, with around 80% occurring only once. Sequencing used PBMCs. These receptor sequences come from a woman aged 40-49 years in good health. Some clones in this sample may be carry-over from other donors' samples.

The chain links TRBV6-5 to TRBJ2-3; TRBD2 agrees at 7 bases. The V gene's germline CDR1 is MNHEY and CDR2 SVGAGI. The trim removed 6 bases at V and 11 bases at J, leaving 14 bases unmatched. CDR3 length equals 14 residues. CDR3 residues: CASSPGLEVSEQYF. In DNA form, the CDR3 reads TGTGCCAGCAGCCCCGGACTAGAAGTTAGTGAGCAGTATTTT.

J is TRBJ2-2 and V is TRBV28; TRBD1 aligns across 9 bases. The CDR3 contains 15 residues. The V segment lost 5 bases and the J segment 4 bases; nucleotides outside the gene matches: 5. Germline values: CDR1 MDHEN, CDR2 SYDVKM. CDR3: CASSTIQGATGELFF. CDR3 nucleotides: TGTGCCAGCAGTACCATACAGGGGGCCACCGGGGAGCTGTTTTTT.

Concerning this clone: Other DNA sequences in the sample encode the same CDR3. This chain joins TRBV7-6 and TRBJ2-7; TRBD2 agrees at 10 bases. The CDR3 has 16 amino acids. Germline CDR1 is SGHVS and CDR2 is FNYEAQ. The V gene end was trimmed by 3 bases and the J gene end by 3 bases; junction bases not matched to a gene: 8. The CDR3 DNA reads TGTGCCAGCAGCTTCAGGGCTAGCGGGAGCGTCTACGAGCAGTACTTC. As protein: CASSFRASGSVYEQYF.

The CDR3 reads CASSVGQRNAYNEQFF. The CDR3 bases are TGTGCCAGCAGCGTCGGACAGCGAAACGCCTACAATGAGCAGTTCTTC. This chain joins TRBV5-5 and TRBJ2-1, with D tentatively TRBD1 (6 bases). V dropped 4 bases and J dropped 2 bases, with 16 bases sitting between them. Germline loops: CDR1 SGHKS, CDR2 YYEKEE (reference sequence). CDR3 length: 16 residues.

The DNA of the CDR3 is TGTGCCAGCACCTCACTGCGAGGGACAGAGTACTTC. Its protein product is CASTSLRGTEYF. The J gene is TRBJ2-7, the V gene TRBV28, with 7 bases that match TRBD1. V shed 7 bases, J shed 11 bases, and the junction held 11 bases outside the gene matches. The CDR3 is made up of 12 amino acids. Germline loops: CDR1 MDHEN, CDR2 SYDVKM.

The J gene is TRBJ1-1, the V gene TRBV19; 9 bases match TRBD1. This CDR3 has 15 amino acids. With 7 bases clipped from V and 4 bases from J, the junction kept 10 bases outside the gene matches. CDR1 is LNHDA and CDR2 is SQIVND in the germline V gene (reference sequence). The DNA for the CDR3 is TGTGCCAGTAAACCGACCGGGACAGGGCCCACTGAAGCTTTCTTT. Translated, it gives CASKPTGTGPTEAFF. The variable domain in full, with the rest retrieved from reference TRBV19 and TRBJ1-1, is DGGITQSPKYLFRKEGQNVTLSCEQNLNHDAMYWYRQDPGQGLRLIYYSQIVNDFQKGDIAEGYSVSREKKESFPLTVTSAQKNPTAFYLCASKPTGTGPTEAFFGQGTRLTVV.

The chain has TRBV29-1 and TRBJ2-7; 16 nucleotides line up with TRBD2. This CDR3 has 17 amino acids. CDR1 is SQVTM and CDR2 is ANQGSEA in the germline V gene. V was clipped by 6 bases and J by 0 bases; unmatched bases: 8. The CDR3 bases are TGCAGCGTCGGCTCGGGACTAGCGGGAGGGTTCTCCTACGAGCAGTACTTC. Its protein product is CSVGSGLAGGFSYEQYF.

For this clone: At the DNA level, this CDR3 is encoded by other sequences in the same sample as well. The V gene is TRBV7-9, the J gene TRBJ1-1; TRBD1 aligns across 8 bases. The germline V gene has CDR1 SEHNR and CDR2 FQNEAQ (reference sequence). The CDR3 sequence is 13 residues long. V lost 5 bases, J lost 5 bases, and 4 bases stayed unmatched. DNA of the CDR3: TGTGCCAGCAGCCGTACAGGGGGTACTGAAGCTTTCTTT. This encodes CASSRTGGTEAFF.

This rearrangement joins TRBV29-1 to TRBJ2-1; 7 nucleotides line up with TRBD2. The CDR3 extends over 17 amino acids. V lost 4 bases to trimming and J lost 8 bases; unmatched junction nucleotides: 20. Germline CDR1 and CDR2: SQVTM and ANQGSEA. The CDR3 loop reads CSVVGGSDPLGDDEQFF. As DNA, the CDR3 is TGCAGCGTTGTGGGCGGGAGCGACCCACTAGGAGACGATGAGCAGTTCTTC.

V usage is TRBV9 and J usage is TRBJ2-3, with 12 bases identical to TRBD2. The germline CDR1 and CDR2 sequences are SGDLS and YYNGEE. This CDR3 comprises 16 residues. J lost 4 bases, V lost 0 bases, and 3 bases had no gene match. CDR3 coding DNA: TGTGCCAGCAGCGTAGCACTAGCGGGAGGCGCAGATACGCAGTATTTT. Translating gives CASSVALAGGADTQYF.

This clone was detected only a few times. J is TRBJ1-1 and V is TRBV9; D is uncertain. The CDR3 is made up of 14 amino acids. With 4 bases removed from V and 0 bases from J, the gap between germline ends came to 10 bases. The germline gives CDR1 SGDLS, CDR2 YYNGEE. In DNA form, the CDR3 reads TGTGCCAGCAGCCCCTCTGGGGTGAACACTGAAGCTTTCTTT. Translation gives CASSPSGVNTEAFF.

The chain has TRBV19 and TRBJ1-4; D perhaps matches TRBD1 (5 bases). The CDR3 totals 15 residues. Germline values: CDR1 LNHDA, CDR2 SQIVND (reference sequence). Trimming took 5 bases from V and 8 from J, leaving 18 bases between them. CDR3 DNA: TGTGCCAGTAGTTCCCGGACAAACCTGGGGGAAAAACTGTTTTTT. Translated, it gives CASSSRTNLGEKLFF.

The chain is built from TRBV18 and TRBJ2-2; tentatively, D is TRBD2 (6 bases). The V gene's germline CDR1 is KGHSH and CDR2 LQKENI. Trimming left V 3 bases short and J 3 bases short, with 11 bases between. The CDR3 runs to 15 residues. This CDR3 reads CASSPGGIDTGELFF. The CDR3 DNA sequence: TGTGCCAGCTCACCGGGGGGAATCGACACCGGGGAGCTGTTTTTT.

The rearrangement links TRBV19 to TRBJ2-7; D gene uncertain. Germline loops: CDR1 LNHDA, CDR2 SQIVND (reference sequence). CDR3 length equals 14 residues. V lost 5 bases to trimming and J lost 5 bases, with 16 bases between them. CDR3 protein: CASSEWTKLNEQYF. The CDR3 nucleotides read TGTGCCAGTAGTGAATGGACCAAGCTGAACGAGCAGTACTTC.

This chain joins TRBV19 and TRBJ2-1, with D perhaps given as TRBD1 or TRBD2 (7 bases each). Germline lookup yields CDR1 LNHDA and CDR2 SQIVND (reference sequence). Trimming removed 6 bases from V and 4 bases from J, with 13 bases in between. This CDR3 spans 14 amino acids. CDR3 nucleotides: TGTGCCAGTAGCACCAGGGGGGGGTACAATGAGCAGTTCTTC. This translates into CASSTRGGYNEQFF.

This chain joins TRBV14 and TRBJ2-2; D gene uncertain. The V and J ends lost 1 base and 6 bases respectively, with 3 bases between them. In germline, CDR1 is SGHDN, CDR2 FVKESK. The length of the CDR3 is 12 residues. The CDR3, as DNA: TGTGCCAGCAGCCAAGTTTCCGGGGAGCTGTTTTTT. Protein product: CASSQVSGELFF.

This clone was detected only a few times. Different DNA sequences within this sample yield the same CDR3. J is TRBJ2-5 and V is TRBV28, with TRBD1 matching over 7 bases. Losses at the gene ends were 2 bases for V and 1 base for J; bases not matched to a gene: 4. The CDR3 has 15 amino acids. CDR1 is MDHEN and CDR2 is SYDVKM in the germline V gene. DNA for the CDR3: TGTGCCAGCAGTTTACCGGGACAGTTCCAAGAGACCCAGTACTTC. This gives the protein CASSLPGQFQETQYF.

This clone has ten or more counts. The same CDR3 can be traced to other DNA sequences in this sample. The chain is built from TRBV6-6 and TRBJ1-1; no firm D call. The CDR3 runs to 15 residues. Trimming left V 0 bases short and J 5 bases short, with 13 bases between. Germline-derived CDR1 and CDR2 are MNHNY and SVGAGI (reference sequence). CDR3 DNA sequence: TGTGCCAGCAGTTACTCCCTCCTACTAGGGACTGAAGCTTTCTTT. This gives the protein CASSYSLLLGTEAFF.

The chain employs TRBV7-2 and TRBJ1-1, with a weak D call TRBD1 (6 bases). This CDR3 has 16 amino acids. Trimming stripped 0 bases from V and 5 bases from J, with 16 bases between. CDR1 is SGHTA and CDR2 is FQGNSA in the germline V gene. This CDR3 is CASSLASGRGGTEAFF. For the CDR3, the DNA is TGTGCCAGCAGCTTAGCATCCGGCAGGGGAGGAACTGAAGCTTTCTTT.

This clone was counted only a few times. V gene TRBV9 combines with J gene TRBJ2-7; a possible D gene is TRBD2 (5 bases). The CDR3 contains 14 residues. The germline gives CDR1 SGDLS, CDR2 YYNGEE. The V end was cut by 2 bases, the J end by 4 bases, with 13 bases between. The CDR3 sequence is CASSVLDYLYEQYF. In DNA, the CDR3 is TGTGCCAGCAGCGTCCTCGACTACCTGTACGAGCAGTACTTC.

Here the CDR3 reads CASSFGQGWVMGNQPQHF. In nucleotides, the CDR3 is TGTGCCAGCAGCTTTGGACAGGGGTGGGTGATGGGCAATCAGCCCCAGCATTTT. V usage is TRBV5-6 and J usage is TRBJ1-5, with 9 bases lining up with TRBD1. The CDR3 covers 18 residues. The V and J ends lost 2 bases and 2 bases, in that order; junction bases with no gene match: 11. Germline-derived CDR1 and CDR2 are SGHDT and YYEEEE.

This chain links TRBV7-8 with TRBJ2-2; 8 bases are a match to TRBD1. This CDR3 has 17 amino acids. CDR1 and CDR2 (germline): SGHVS, FQNEAQ. The V segment lost 6 bases and the J segment 1 base; nucleotides outside the gene matches: 10. The CDR3 here is CASSLRTGLRNTGELFF. The CDR3 bases are TGTGCCAGCAGTCTTAGGACAGGGTTGAGGAACACCGGGGAGCTGTTTTTT.